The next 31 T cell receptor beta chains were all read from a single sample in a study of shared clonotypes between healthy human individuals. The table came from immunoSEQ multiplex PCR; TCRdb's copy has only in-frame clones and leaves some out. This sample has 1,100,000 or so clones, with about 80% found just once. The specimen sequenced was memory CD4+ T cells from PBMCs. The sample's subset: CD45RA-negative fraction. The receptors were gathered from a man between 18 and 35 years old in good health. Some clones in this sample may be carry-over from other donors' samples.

CDR3 sequence (DNA): TGCAGCGTTGTGACAGTCTCTAGCACAGATACGCAGTATTTT. It is translated as CSVVTVSSTDTQYF. V is TRBV29-1 and J is TRBJ2-3; weak D call: TRBD1 (5 bases). This CDR3 comprises 14 residues. Germline V gene lookup returns CDR1 SQVTM and CDR2 ANQGSEA. Between the trimmed V and J ends, which lost 4 bases and 0 bases, there was a span of 11 bases.

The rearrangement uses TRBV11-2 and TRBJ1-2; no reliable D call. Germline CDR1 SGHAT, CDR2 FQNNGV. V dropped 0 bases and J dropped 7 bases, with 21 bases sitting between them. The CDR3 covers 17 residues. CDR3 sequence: CASSLDLTVINYGGYTF. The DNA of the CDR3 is TGTGCCAGCAGCTTAGATTTAACAGTCATCAACTATGGTGGCTACACCTTC.

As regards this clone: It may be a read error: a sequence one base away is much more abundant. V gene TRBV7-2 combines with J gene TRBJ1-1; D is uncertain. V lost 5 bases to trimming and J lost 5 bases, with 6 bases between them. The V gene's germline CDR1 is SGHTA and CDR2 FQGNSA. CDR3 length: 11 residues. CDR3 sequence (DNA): TGTGCCAGCAGCGCCGGGACTGAAGCTTTCTTT. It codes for CASSAGTEAFF.

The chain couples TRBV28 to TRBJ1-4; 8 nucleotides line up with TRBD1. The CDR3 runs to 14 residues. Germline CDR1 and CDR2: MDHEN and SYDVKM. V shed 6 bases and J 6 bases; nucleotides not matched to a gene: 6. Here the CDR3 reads CASRNRGEDEKLFF. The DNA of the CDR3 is TGTGCCAGCAGAAACAGGGGGGAGGATGAAAAACTGTTTTTT. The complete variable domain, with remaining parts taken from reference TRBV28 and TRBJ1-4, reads DVKVTQSSRYLVKRTGEKVFLECVQDMDHENMFWYRQDPGLGLRLIYFSYDVKMKEKGDIPEGYSVSREKKERFSLILESASTNQTSMYLCASRNRGEDEKLFFGSGTQLSVL.

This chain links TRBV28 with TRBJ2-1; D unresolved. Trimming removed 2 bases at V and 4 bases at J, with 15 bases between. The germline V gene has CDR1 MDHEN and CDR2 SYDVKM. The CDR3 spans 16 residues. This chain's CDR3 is CASSLLKGSGYNEQFF. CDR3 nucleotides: TGTGCCAGCAGTTTACTTAAGGGTTCGGGTTACAATGAGCAGTTCTTC.

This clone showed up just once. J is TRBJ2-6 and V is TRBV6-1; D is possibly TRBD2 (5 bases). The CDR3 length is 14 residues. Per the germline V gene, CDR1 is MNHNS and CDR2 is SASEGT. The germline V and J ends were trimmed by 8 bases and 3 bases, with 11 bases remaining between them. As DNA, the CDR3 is TGTGCCAGCCTACCGGGAAATGGGGCCAACGTCCTGACTTTC. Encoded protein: CASLPGNGANVLTF.

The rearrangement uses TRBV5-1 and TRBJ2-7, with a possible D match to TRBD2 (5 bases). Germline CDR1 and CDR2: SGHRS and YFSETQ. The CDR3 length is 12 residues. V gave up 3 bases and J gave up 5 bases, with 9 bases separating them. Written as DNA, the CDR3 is TGCGCCAGCAGCTACCTCGGGAACGAGCAGTACTTC. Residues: CASSYLGNEQYF.

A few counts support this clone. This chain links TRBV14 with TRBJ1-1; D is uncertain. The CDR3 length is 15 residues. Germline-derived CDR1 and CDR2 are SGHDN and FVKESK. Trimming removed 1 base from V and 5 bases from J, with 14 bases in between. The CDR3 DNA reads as TGTGCCAGCAGCCAAGCTCCGGGATGGGTTACTGAAGCTTTCTTT. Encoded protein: CASSQAPGWVTEAFF.

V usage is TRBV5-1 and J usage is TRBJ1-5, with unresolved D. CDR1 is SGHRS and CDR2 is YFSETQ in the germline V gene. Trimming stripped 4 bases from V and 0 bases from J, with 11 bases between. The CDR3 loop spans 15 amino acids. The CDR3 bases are TGCGCCAGCAGCCCAAACGGCGGTAGCAATCAGCCCCAGCATTTT. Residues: CASSPNGGSNQPQHF. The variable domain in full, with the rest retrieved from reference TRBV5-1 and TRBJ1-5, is KAGVTQTPRYLIKTRGQQVTLSCSPISGHRSVSWYQQTPGQGLQFLFEYFSETQRNKGNFPGRFSGRQFSNSRSEMNVSTLELGDSALYLCASSPNGGSNQPQHFGDGTRLSIL.

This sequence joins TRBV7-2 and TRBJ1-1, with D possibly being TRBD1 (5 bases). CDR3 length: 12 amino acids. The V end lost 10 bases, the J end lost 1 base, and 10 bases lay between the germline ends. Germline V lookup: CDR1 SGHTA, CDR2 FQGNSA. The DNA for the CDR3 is TGTGCCACAGGGTACGGGAACACTGAAGCTTTCTTT. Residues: CATGYGNTEAFF.

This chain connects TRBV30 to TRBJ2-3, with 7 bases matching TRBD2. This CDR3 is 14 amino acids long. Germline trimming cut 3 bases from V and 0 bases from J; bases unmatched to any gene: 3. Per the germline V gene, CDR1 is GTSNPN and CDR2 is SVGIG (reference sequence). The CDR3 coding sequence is TGTGCCTGGAGGGTTAGCGGGAGCACAGATACGCAGTATTTT. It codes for CAWRVSGSTDTQYF. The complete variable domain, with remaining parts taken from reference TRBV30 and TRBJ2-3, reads SQTIHQWPATLVQPVGSPLSLECTVEGTSNPNLYWYRQAAGRGLQLLFYSVGIGQISSEVPQNLSASRPQDRQFILSSKKLLLSDSGFYLCAWRVSGSTDTQYFGPGTRLTVL.

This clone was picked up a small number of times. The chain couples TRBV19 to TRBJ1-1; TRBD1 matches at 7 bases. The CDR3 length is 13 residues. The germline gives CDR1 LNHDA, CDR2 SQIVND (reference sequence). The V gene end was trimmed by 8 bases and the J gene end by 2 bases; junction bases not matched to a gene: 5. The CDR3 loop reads CASFRGANTEAFF. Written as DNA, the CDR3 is TGTGCCAGTTTCAGGGGGGCCAACACTGAAGCTTTCTTT.

CDR3 coding DNA: TGTGCCATCAGTGAGCCAGCGTACAGGGAGGCGAGCTACGAGCAGTACTTC. It translates to CAISEPAYREASYEQYF. The V gene is TRBV10-3, the J gene TRBJ2-7, with D perhaps matching TRBD1 or TRBD2 (6 bases each). There are 17 residues in the CDR3. Germline V lookup: CDR1 ENHRY, CDR2 SYGVKD. Trimming removed 2 bases from V and 3 bases from J, with 20 bases in between.

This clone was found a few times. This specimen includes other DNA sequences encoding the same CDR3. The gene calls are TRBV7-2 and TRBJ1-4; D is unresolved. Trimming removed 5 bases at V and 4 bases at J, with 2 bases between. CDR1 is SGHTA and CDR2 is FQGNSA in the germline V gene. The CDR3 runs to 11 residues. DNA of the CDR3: TGTGCCAGCAGCCTTAATGAAAAACTGTTTTTT. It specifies CASSLNEKLFF.

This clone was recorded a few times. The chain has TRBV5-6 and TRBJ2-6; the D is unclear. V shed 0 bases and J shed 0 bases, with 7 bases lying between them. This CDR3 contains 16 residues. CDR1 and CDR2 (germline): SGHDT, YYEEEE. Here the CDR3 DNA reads TGTGCCAGCAGCTTGGGGCTGAGCTCTGGGGCCAACGTCCTGACTTTC. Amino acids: CASSLGLSSGANVLTF.

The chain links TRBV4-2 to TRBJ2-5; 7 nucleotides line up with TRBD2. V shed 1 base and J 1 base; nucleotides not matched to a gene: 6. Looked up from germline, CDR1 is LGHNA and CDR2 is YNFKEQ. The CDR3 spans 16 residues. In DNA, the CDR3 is TGTGCCAGCAGCCAAGCCCATGGGGGGGGCCAAGAGACCCAGTACTTC. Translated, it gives CASSQAHGGGQETQYF.

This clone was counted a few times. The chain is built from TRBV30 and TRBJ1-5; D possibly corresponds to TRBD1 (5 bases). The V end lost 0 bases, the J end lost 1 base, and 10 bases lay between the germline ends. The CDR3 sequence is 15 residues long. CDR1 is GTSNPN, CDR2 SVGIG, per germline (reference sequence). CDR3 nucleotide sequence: TGTGCCTGGAGTGTGGGGGGTTTGAGCAATCAGCCCCAGCATTTT. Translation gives CAWSVGGLSNQPQHF.

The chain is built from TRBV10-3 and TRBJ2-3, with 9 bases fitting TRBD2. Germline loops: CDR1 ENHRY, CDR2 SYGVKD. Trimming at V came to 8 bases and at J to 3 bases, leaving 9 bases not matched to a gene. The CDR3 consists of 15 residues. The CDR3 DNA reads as TGTGCCATCGCCCTTAGCGGGAGTTCGACAGATACGCAGTATTTT. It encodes CAIALSGSSTDTQYF.

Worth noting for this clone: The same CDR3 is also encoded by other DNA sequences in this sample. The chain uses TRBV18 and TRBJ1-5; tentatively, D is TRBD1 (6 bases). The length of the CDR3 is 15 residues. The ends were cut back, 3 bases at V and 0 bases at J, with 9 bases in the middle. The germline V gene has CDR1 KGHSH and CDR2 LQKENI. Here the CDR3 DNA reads TGTGCCAGCTCACCGATACAGGGTAGCAATCAGCCCCAGCATTTT. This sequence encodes CASSPIQGSNQPQHF.

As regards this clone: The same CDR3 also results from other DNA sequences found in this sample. The CDR3 is CASSDRGLRTDTQYF. For the CDR3, the DNA is TGTGCCAGCAGTGATAGGGGGCTCCGCACAGATACGCAGTATTTT. The chain has TRBV6-1 and TRBJ2-3; 7 bases fit TRBD1. Germline CDR1 MNHNS, CDR2 SASEGT. J was trimmed by 1 base and V by 3 bases; bases with no gene match: 4. There are 15 residues in the CDR3.

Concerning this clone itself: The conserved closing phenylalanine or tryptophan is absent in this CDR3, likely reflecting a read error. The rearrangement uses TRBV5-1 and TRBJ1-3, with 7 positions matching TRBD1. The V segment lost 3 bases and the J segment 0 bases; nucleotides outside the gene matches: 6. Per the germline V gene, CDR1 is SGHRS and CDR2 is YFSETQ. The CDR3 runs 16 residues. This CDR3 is CASSSRDSTSGNTIYS. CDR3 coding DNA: TGCGCCAGCAGCTCCCGGGACAGCACCTCTGGAAACACCATATATTCT.

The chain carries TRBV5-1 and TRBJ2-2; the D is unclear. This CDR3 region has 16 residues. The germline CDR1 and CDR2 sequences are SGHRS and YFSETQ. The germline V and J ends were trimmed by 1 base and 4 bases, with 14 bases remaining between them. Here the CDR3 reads CASSLSVQPTTGELFF. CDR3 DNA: TGCGCCAGCAGCTTGAGTGTCCAGCCGACCACCGGGGAGCTGTTTTTT.

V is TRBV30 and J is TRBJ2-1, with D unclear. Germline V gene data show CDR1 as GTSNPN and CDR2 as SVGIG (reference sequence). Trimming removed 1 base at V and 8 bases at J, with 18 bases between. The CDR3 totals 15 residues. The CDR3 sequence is CAWSEPKLSADEQFF. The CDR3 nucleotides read TGTGCCTGGAGTGAACCTAAATTAAGTGCCGATGAGCAGTTCTTC. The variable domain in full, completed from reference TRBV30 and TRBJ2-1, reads SQTIHQWPATLVQPVGSPLSLECTVEGTSNPNLYWYRQAAGRGLQLLFYSVGIGQISSEVPQNLSASRPQDRQFILSSKKLLLSDSGFYLCAWSEPKLSADEQFFGPGTRLTVL.

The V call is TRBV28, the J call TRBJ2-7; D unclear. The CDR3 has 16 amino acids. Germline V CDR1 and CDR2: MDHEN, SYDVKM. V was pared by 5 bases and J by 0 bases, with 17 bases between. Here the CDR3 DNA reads TGTGCCAGCAGTATTTTCGGACGGAAGCTCTCCTACGAGCAGTACTTC. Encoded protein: CASSIFGRKLSYEQYF.

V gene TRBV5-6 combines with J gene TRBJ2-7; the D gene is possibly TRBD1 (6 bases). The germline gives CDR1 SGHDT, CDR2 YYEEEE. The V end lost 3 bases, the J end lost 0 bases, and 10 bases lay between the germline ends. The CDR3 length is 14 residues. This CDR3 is CASSSKQGSYEQYF. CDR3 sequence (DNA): TGTGCCAGCAGCTCAAAACAGGGCTCCTACGAGCAGTACTTC.

The CDR3 region is CASSRGSNTEAFF. The CDR3 DNA reads TGCGCCAGCAGCAGGGGCTCGAACACTGAAGCTTTCTTT. This chain joins TRBV5-1 and TRBJ1-1; D possibly corresponds to TRBD1 (5 bases). Germline V gene data show CDR1 as SGHRS and CDR2 as YFSETQ. The CDR3 extends over 13 amino acids. Trimming stripped 4 bases from V and 1 base from J, with 8 bases between.

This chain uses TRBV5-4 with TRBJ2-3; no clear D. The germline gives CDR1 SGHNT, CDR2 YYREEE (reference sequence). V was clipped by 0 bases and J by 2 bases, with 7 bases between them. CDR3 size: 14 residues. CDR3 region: CASSLAADTDTQYF. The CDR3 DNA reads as TGTGCCAGCAGCTTGGCGGCAGACACAGATACGCAGTATTTT.

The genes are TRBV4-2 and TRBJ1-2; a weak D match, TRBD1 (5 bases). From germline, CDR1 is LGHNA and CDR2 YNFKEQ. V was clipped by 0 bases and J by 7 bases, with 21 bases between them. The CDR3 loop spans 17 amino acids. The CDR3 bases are TGTGCCAGCAGCCAAGATCCTTTCGGCAGGGCAGCCCGTGGCTACACCTTC. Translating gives CASSQDPFGRAARGYTF.

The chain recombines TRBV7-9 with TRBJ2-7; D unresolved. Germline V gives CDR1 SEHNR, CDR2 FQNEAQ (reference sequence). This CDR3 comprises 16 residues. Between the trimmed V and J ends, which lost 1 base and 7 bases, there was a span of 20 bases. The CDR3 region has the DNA TGTGCCAGCAGCTTAGTAGGAAAACTGGTGGGCGGTGAGCAGTACTTC. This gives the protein CASSLVGKLVGGEQYF.

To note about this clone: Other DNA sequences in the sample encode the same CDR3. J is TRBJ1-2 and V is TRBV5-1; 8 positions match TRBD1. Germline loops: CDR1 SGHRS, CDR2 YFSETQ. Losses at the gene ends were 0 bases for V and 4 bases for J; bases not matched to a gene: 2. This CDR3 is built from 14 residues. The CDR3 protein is CASSLGTGGYGYTF. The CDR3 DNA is TGCGCCAGCAGCTTGGGTACAGGGGGCTATGGCTACACCTTC.

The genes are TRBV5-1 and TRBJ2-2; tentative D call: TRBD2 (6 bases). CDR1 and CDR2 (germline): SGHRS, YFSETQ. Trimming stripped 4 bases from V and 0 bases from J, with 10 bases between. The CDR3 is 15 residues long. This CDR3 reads CASSRGGANTGELFF. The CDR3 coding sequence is TGCGCCAGCAGCCGGGGCGGGGCGAACACCGGGGAGCTGTTTTTT.